The 15 T cell receptor beta chains below were found in one sample sequenced in a study of cytomegalovirus exposure and HLA in healthy donors (dated by TCRdb to 2016 to 2017). The library relied on the immunoSEQ multiplex PCR assay. The multiplex PCR relied on a mix of 60 forward primers for TCR Vbeta segments and 13 reverse primers for TCR Jbeta segments. TCRdb re-hosts the immuneACCESS table, in-frame sequences only. Its copies lack some clones; in the studies checked, an unresolved V gene accounts for under half of them, and the cause for the rest is not known. In this sample the table shows 100,000 to 150,000 clones, around three quarters of which occur a single time. The ten largest clones represent 1% of the sample. Sequencing was performed on PBMCs. These receptors came from a man aged 40-49 years in good health and CMV-seronegative.

The rearrangement links TRBV5-1 to TRBJ2-7; tentatively, D is TRBD1 (6 bases). The V gene lost 7 bases and the J gene lost 4 bases, with 9 bases spanning the gap. This CDR3 has 11 residues. From germline, CDR1 is SGHRS and CDR2 YFSETQ. The CDR3 spells CASQQGYEQYF. CDR3 nucleotides: TGCGCCAGCCAACAGGGTTACGAGCAGTACTTC.

The gene calls are TRBV30 and TRBJ2-1; TRBD1 matches 9 bases. Unmatched junction bases numbered 7, after V lost 5 bases and J lost 5 bases. Looked up from germline, CDR1 is GTSNPN and CDR2 is SVGIG (reference sequence). This CDR3 has 14 amino acids. The CDR3 DNA sequence: TGTGCCTGGGGGGGGGACAGGGAAAACAATGAGCAGTTCTTC. Its protein product is CAWGGDRENNEQFF.

The chain is built from TRBV2 and TRBJ2-3, with 9 positions matching TRBD2. Germline V gene sequence: CDR1 SNHLY, CDR2 FYNNEI. This CDR3 region has 16 residues. After removal of 6 bases from V and 4 bases from J, the junction contained 11 bases not matched to a gene. DNA for the CDR3: TGTGCCAGCAGGGACCCCGGACTAGCGATGTCAGATACGCAGTATTTT. Translating it yields CASRDPGLAMSDTQYF.

Only a few counts were recorded for this clone. The J gene is TRBJ1-1, the V gene TRBV27, with TRBD1 matching over 11 bases. The CDR3 sequence is 14 residues long. Germline trimming cut 6 bases from V and 6 bases from J; bases unmatched to any gene: 6. Germline loops: CDR1 MNHEY, CDR2 SMNVEV (reference sequence). The CDR3 bases are TGTGCCAGCAGCAGGGGACAGGGGGGATCTGAAGCTTTCTTT. Amino acids: CASSRGQGGSEAFF.

This chain uses TRBV5-1 with TRBJ2-6; D is unresolved. Germline V lookup: CDR1 SGHRS, CDR2 YFSETQ. The V end lost 4 bases, the J end lost 0 bases, and 11 bases lay between the germline ends. The CDR3 sequence is 16 residues long. CDR3 nucleotides: TGCGCCAGCAGCCCGGTCTACCTCTCTGGGGCCAACGTCCTGACTTTC. Protein: CASSPVYLSGANVLTF.

The chain joins TRBV29-1 to TRBJ2-3, with TRBD1 identical over 7 bases. The CDR3 covers 15 residues. The germline CDR1 and CDR2 sequences are SQVTM and ANQGSEA. Trimming took 3 bases from V and 0 from J; bases not matched to a gene: 6. This CDR3 reads CSVDLTGDSTDTQYF. As DNA, the CDR3 is TGCAGCGTTGACTTAACAGGGGATAGCACAGATACGCAGTATTTT.

The chain is built from TRBV4-1 and TRBJ1-4; D remains ambiguous. V was trimmed by 3 bases and J by 7 bases, leaving 21 bases between them. Per germline, CDR1 MGHRA and CDR2 YSYEKL. The CDR3 runs to 17 residues. The DNA of the CDR3 is TGCGCCAGCAGCCACGGACTTACCCCCATTCTTGGTGAAAAACTGTTTTTT. Its protein product is CASSHGLTPILGEKLFF.

In its sample, this clone was seen once. This chain connects TRBV4-1 to TRBJ2-1; 7 bases are a match to TRBD2. V gave up 1 base and J gave up 6 bases; unmatched junction bases: 9. Germline CDR1 reads MGHRA; CDR2 reads YSYEKL. The length of the CDR3 is 16 residues. The CDR3 DNA follows: TGCGCCAGCAGCCAAGGAGGGCGGGAGTCCCGCAATGAGCAGTTCTTC. The encoded protein is CASSQGGRESRNEQFF.

The V call is TRBV2, the J call TRBJ2-3, with 11 positions matching TRBD2. CDR1 is SNHLY, CDR2 FYNNEI, per germline. The CDR3 has 16 amino acids. Trimming at V came to 7 bases and at J to 2 bases, leaving 8 bases not matched to a gene. The CDR3 DNA follows: TGTGCCAGCACTAAGGGACTAGCGGTAAACACAGATACGCAGTATTTT. Its translation is CASTKGLAVNTDTQYF.

The chain links TRBV6-1 to TRBJ2-7, with TRBD2 identical over 9 bases. The V gene's germline CDR1 is MNHNS and CDR2 SASEGT. The CDR3 sequence is 15 residues long. Trimming at V came to 4 bases and at J to 2 bases, leaving 6 bases not matched to a gene. Here the CDR3 reads CASSGGLAMAYEQYF. The CDR3, as DNA: TGTGCCAGCAGTGGAGGACTAGCGATGGCCTACGAGCAGTACTTC.

This clone was observed once. The rearrangement uses TRBV28 and TRBJ2-2, with 8 bases lining up with TRBD1. The CDR3 is 14 amino acids. Germline assignment: CDR1 MDHEN and CDR2 SYDVKM. Trimming at V came to 7 bases and at J to 0 bases, leaving 1 base not matched to a gene. CDR3 coding DNA: TGTGCCAGCATACAGGGGGCGAACACCGGGGAGCTGTTTTTT. Its translation is CASIQGANTGELFF.

The chain has TRBV2 and TRBJ2-5, with 9 bases fitting TRBD1. CDR3 length: 12 residues. V was pared by 10 bases and J by 5 bases, with 5 bases of the junction left unmatched. Germline V CDR1 and CDR2: SNHLY, FYNNEI. This CDR3 is CANRGLGETQYF. In DNA, the CDR3 is TGTGCCAACAGGGGGCTAGGCGAGACCCAGTACTTC.

Remarks on this clone: The CDR3 does not end in the conserved phenylalanine or tryptophan, so this is likely a read error. The V gene is TRBV6-1, the J gene TRBJ2-4, with TRBD1 matching over 8 bases. Germline values: CDR1 MNHNS, CDR2 SASEGT. CDR3 length equals 14 residues. Germline trimming cut 3 bases from V and 8 bases from J; bases unmatched to any gene: 6. CDR3 DNA sequence: TGTGCCAGCAGTGAGTGGACAGGGCCGGACATTCAGTACGTC. Translation gives CASSEWTGPDIQYV.

The rearrangement uses TRBV2 and TRBJ1-4; D is ambiguous. Trimming shortened V by 5 bases and J by 0 bases, and 7 bases separated the two germline ends. In germline, CDR1 is SNHLY, CDR2 FYNNEI. The CDR3 is 14 amino acids. The CDR3 loop is CASSRSATNEKLFF. In nucleotides, the CDR3 is TGTGCCAGCAGTCGGAGTGCAACTAATGAAAAACTGTTTTTT.

The chain uses TRBV4-1 and TRBJ2-1; D gene unclear. The germline gives CDR1 MGHRA, CDR2 YSYEKL. The length of the CDR3 is 13 residues. Trimming removed 0 bases from V and 8 bases from J, with 8 bases in between. CDR3 residues: CASSQEVVDEQFF. The DNA of the CDR3 is TGCGCCAGCAGCCAAGAAGTAGTGGATGAGCAGTTCTTC.